Listed below are T cell receptor beta chains from one sample, sequenced in a study of technical replicates of blood from a handful of donors. Assay: immunoSEQ multiplex PCR; the TCRdb copy retains only in-frame clones and omits some. Altogether approximately 59,000 clones are present, approximately 83% being singletons, with the ten largest covering roughly 5%. Sequencing input: PBMCs. The receptor set was obtained from a human donor in good health. Some clones in this sample may be carry-over from other donors' samples. CDR3s include the opening cysteine and the closing phenylalanine or tryptophan. The D gene is left open where the match is weak. Clone size is shown for a subset of rows, as once, few, many or a class of expanded clone.

clone_size j_call v_call d_call cdr3_nt cdr3_aa
NA TRBJ1-1 TRBV10-3 TRBD1 TGTGCCATCAGTGAGGACAGGGGGCTGAACACTGAAGCTTTCTTT CAISEDRGLNTEAFF
once TRBJ1-6 TRBV9 TRBD1 TGTGCCAGCAGCGCGCGGGACAGCCAGAATTCACCCCTCCACTTT CASSARDSQNSPLHF
NA TRBJ1-1 TRBV7-2 TRBD1 TGTGCCAGCAGCTACCTCGGGACAGGGGTTACCACTGAAGCTTTCTTT CASSYLGTGVTTEAFF
once TRBJ1-2 TRBV5-1 NA TGCGCCAGCAGCGGGCGTTCGGGGGGGCCTGACTATGGCTACACCTTC CASSGRSGGPDYGYTF
NA TRBJ1-6 TRBV15 NA TGTGCCACCAGCAGAGATGTACAGGGCTCACCCCTCCACTTT CATSRDVQGSPLHF
NA TRBJ1-1 TRBV19 NA TGTGCCAGTAGTTCAACCCAGGGAAATCGCGCTGAAGCTTTCTTT CASSSTQGNRAEAFF
NA TRBJ2-1 TRBV27 TRBD2 TGTGCCAGCAGTTTATATGGGACTAGCGGGGGCTACAATGAGCAGTTCTTC CASSLYGTSGGYNEQFF
NA TRBJ2-7 TRBV5-4 NA TGTGCCAGCAGCCTGTGGGCGGGGATCGAGCAGTACTTC CASSLWAGIEQYF
NA TRBJ2-2 TRBV6-5 NA TGTGCCAGCAGTTCCTCAGGGGGGGATGGCGGGGAGCTGTTTTTT CASSSSGGDGGELFF
few TRBJ2-1 TRBV7-3 TRBD2 TGTGCCAGCAGCCCTGGGACTAGCGGGGATGAGCAGTTCTTC CASSPGTSGDEQFF
NA TRBJ2-7 TRBV4-1 TRBD1 TGCGCCAGCAGCCAAGATCCGGGGACAGATTACGAGCAGTACTTC CASSQDPGTDYEQYF
NA TRBJ1-2 TRBV7-8 NA TGTGCCAGCTCGCCCCAACAAAACTATGGCTACACCTTC CASSPQQNYGYTF
NA TRBJ2-7 TRBV30 NA TGTGCCTGGAGTGTACTGGCGGCCGCTTTCGCCGAGCAGTACTTC CAWSVLAAAFAEQYF
NA TRBJ1-2 TRBV7-8 TRBD1 TGTGCCAGCAGCTTAGTGGATCAGGGGGCCGTCGGCTACACCTTC CASSLVDQGAVGYTF
NA TRBJ2-7 TRBV15 NA TGTGCCACCAGCAAACTGAAGCTAGCGGAGGGGGCCTACGAGCAGTACTTC CATSKLKLAEGAYEQYF
NA TRBJ2-1 TRBV7-7 TRBD2 TGTGCCAGCAGCCAAACTAGCGGGTATAACAATGAGCAGTTCTTC CASSQTSGYNNEQFF
NA TRBJ2-3 TRBV4-1 NA TGCGCCAGCAGCCAAGAAATAGCGACTAGCACAGATACGCAGTATTTT CASSQEIATSTDTQYF
NA TRBJ2-3 TRBV13 NA TGTGCCAGCAGCTTAGGCCGGGATAATACGCAGTATTTT CASSLGRDNTQYF
NA TRBJ1-3 TRBV4-1 TRBD1 TGCGCCAGCAGCCTGGACAGGGGAGGTGGAAACACCATATATTTT CASSLDRGGGNTIYF
NA TRBJ2-7 TRBV7-8 NA TGTGCCAGCAGCTTAGGAGGCACAAGCTCCTACGAGCAGTACTTC CASSLGGTSSYEQYF
NA TRBJ1-2 TRBV2 TRBD1 TGTGCCAGCATGAGGACAGGGGGAAACTATGGCTACACCTTC CASMRTGGNYGYTF
NA TRBJ2-1 TRBV2 TRBD2 TGTGCCAGCACCCTAGAGTCCGGGACTATCAATGAGCAGTTCTTC CASTLESGTINEQFF
NA TRBJ2-1 TRBV7-3 NA TGTGCCAGCAGCTTAATTGGCGGAGGCAGCTACAATGAGCAGTTCTTC CASSLIGGGSYNEQFF
NA TRBJ2-2 TRBV2 TRBD2 TGTGCCAGCGATTATCTAGCGGGGAACGGGGAGCTGTTTTTT CASDYLAGNGELFF
NA TRBJ1-1 TRBV5-5 TRBD1 TGTGCCAGCAGCTCGACAGGGGGCACAACTGAAGCTTTCTTT CASSSTGGTTEAFF
NA TRBJ2-1 TRBV10-3 NA TGTGCCACCAAGGGGTCGACTCCCTACAATGAGCAGTTCTTC CATKGSTPYNEQFF
NA TRBJ2-5 TRBV7-2 NA TGTGCCCTGGGGGCAGACCTAACGGAGACCCAGTACTTC CALGADLTETQYF
NA TRBJ2-3 TRBV29-1 TRBD1 TGCAGCGTTGCTGGACAGGGGGGGAGCACAGATACGCAGTATTTT CSVAGQGGSTDTQYF
NA TRBJ2-1 TRBV4-3 TRBD1 TGCGCCAGCAGCCAAATCGGACAGGGCCATGAGCAGTTCTTC CASSQIGQGHEQFF
NA TRBJ1-1 TRBV7-2 NA TGTGCCAGCACAAGGGGGAGGGGATGGGACACTGAAGCTTTCTTT CASTRGRGWDTEAFF
NA TRBJ2-7 TRBV7-9 TRBD2 TGTGCCAGCAGCCCTCTAGCGGGGGTTAACTACGAGCAGTACTTC CASSPLAGVNYEQYF
few TRBJ2-7 TRBV30 TRBD1 TGTGCCTGGACGCGGGGGACAGGGGTCTACGAGCAGTACTTC CAWTRGTGVYEQYF
NA TRBJ1-6 TRBV25-1 NA TGTGCCAGCAGTCCCCAAAGGGGGGGGGTTGATAATTCACCCCTCCACTTT CASSPQRGGVDNSPLHF
NA TRBJ1-2 TRBV30 TRBD1 TGTGCCTGGAGTCCTCGGACAGGCGGTGGCTACACCTTC CAWSPRTGGGYTF
NA TRBJ1-2 TRBV30 NA TGTGCCTGGAGTGGAGGAGGGAGCTATGGCTACACCTTC CAWSGGGSYGYTF
once TRBJ2-7 TRBV7-8 TRBD2 TGTGCCAGCAGCAAGAGAGCCGGACTAGCGGGAGCTAACCACGAGCAGTACTTC CASSKRAGLAGANHEQYF
NA TRBJ2-3 TRBV30 TRBD2 TGTGCCTGGAGTGTAGAGGGACTAGCGGGTTTGGTGGATACGCAGTATTTT CAWSVEGLAGLVDTQYF
once TRBJ2-2 TRBV16 NA TGTGCCAGCAGCCAATCATGGACTAAACGGGGGGAGCTGTTTTTT CASSQSWTKRGELFF
NA TRBJ1-5 TRBV6-1 TRBD1 TGTGCCAGCAGTGCTTGGCAGGGGGCTCGCAATCAGCCCCAGCATTTT CASSAWQGARNQPQHF
NA TRBJ2-7 TRBV6-5 NA TGTGCCAGCAGTTTCGATGCAGGGGCCTACGAGCAGTACTTC CASSFDAGAYEQYF
NA TRBJ1-2 TRBV13 TRBD1 TGTGCCAGCACCCTATGGAGGGGGCGCCGGTATGGCTACACCTTC CASTLWRGRRYGYTF
NA TRBJ2-7 TRBV7-9 NA TGTGCCAGCAGCTTAGCCCAAACAGGTTCATACGAGCAGTACTTC CASSLAQTGSYEQYF
NA TRBJ2-3 TRBV11-1 TRBD1 TGTGCCAGCGGAGGACAGGGGGTCCTTGATACGCAGTATTTT CASGGQGVLDTQYF
NA TRBJ1-6 TRBV19 NA TGTGCCAGTAGTATGCACAGGGCGGGCAATTCACCCCTCCACTTT CASSMHRAGNSPLHF
NA TRBJ1-2 TRBV6-5 NA TGTGCCAGCAGTTACTCGTCAGGGGTATCTAACTATGGCTACACCTTC CASSYSSGVSNYGYTF
NA TRBJ2-1 TRBV7-9 TRBD2 TGTGCCAGCAGCTTACAGAGACTAGCGGGTTACAATGAGCAGTTCTTC CASSLQRLAGYNEQFF
NA TRBJ2-1 TRBV6-4 NA TGTGCCAGCAGTGACACGTCTAACAATGAGCAGTTCTTC CASSDTSNNEQFF